This passage covers 25 T cell receptor beta chains from one sample sequenced in a study of T cells in Graves' hyperthyroidism and ophthalmopathy. Researchers took RNA transcripts and amplified the TCR beta CDR3 regions from them. HTBI primers drove first-round RT-PCR of the TCR CDR3. TCRdb processed the multiplex PCR reads anew with MiXCR; each CDR3 protein has one entry. The profile shows around 600,000 distinct CDR3 sequences, more than 14% of them singletons. The sequencing input was blood. The source of these receptors is a woman between 45 and 60 years old with Graves' ophthalmopathy.

This clonotype has ten or more counts. In DNA, the CDR3 is TGTGCCAGCTCACCAGATGGGAAGTTGTCCCAGTACTTC. Protein: CASSPDGKLSQYF. This chain joins TRBV18 and TRBJ2-5; D call uncertain. CDR3 size: 13 residues. Trimming removed 2 bases from V and 9 bases from J, with 13 bases in between. Germline CDR1 KGHSH, CDR2 LQKENI.

This clonotype was picked up many times. The chain has TRBV7-2 and TRBJ2-1; D ambiguous. The V end lost 5 bases, the J end lost 5 bases, and 7 bases lay between the germline ends. This CDR3 has 12 residues. In germline, CDR1 is SGHTA, CDR2 FQGNSA. The CDR3 spells CASSKTDNEQFF. CDR3 in DNA: TGTGCCAGCAGCAAGACGGACAATGAGCAGTTCTTC. The full variable domain, its missing parts supplied by reference TRBV7-2 and TRBJ2-1, is GAGVSQSPSNKVTEKGKDVELRCDPISGHTALYWYRQSLGQGLEFLIYFQGNSAPDKSGLPSDRFSAERTGGSVSTLTIQRTQQEDSAVYLCASSKTDNEQFFGPGTRLTVL.

This clonotype has more than one count but fewer than ten. The chain carries TRBV20-1 and TRBJ2-3; 9 bases fit TRBD2. The CDR3 sequence is 16 residues long. V was pared by 6 bases and J by 0 bases, with 10 bases of the junction left unmatched. Germline V CDR1 and CDR2: DFQATT, SNEGSKA (reference sequence). The CDR3 coding sequence is TGCAGTGCCAGACAGACTAGCGGCCTTAGCACAGATACGCAGTATTTT. This encodes CSARQTSGLSTDTQYF.

Ten or more counts support this clonotype. This chain connects TRBV2 to TRBJ2-3, with a possible D match to TRBD1 (5 bases). The CDR3 spans 14 residues. Germline CDR1 reads SNHLY; CDR2 reads FYNNEI. V lost 6 bases and J 7 bases, leaving 17 bases between the germline ends. The DNA for the CDR3 is TGTGCCAGCAGAGGCGACAGTGACAGATATACGCAGTATTTT. This encodes CASRGDSDRYTQYF.

The chain recombines TRBV19 with TRBJ1-6, with no clear D. With 3 bases removed from V and 7 bases from J, the gap between germline ends came to 7 bases. Germline V CDR1 and CDR2: LNHDA, SQIVND (reference sequence). CDR3 length equals 13 residues. In DNA form, the CDR3 reads TGTGCCAGTAGTATGGCCGTAAATTCACCCCTCCACTTT. Protein product: CASSMAVNSPLHF.

The chain employs TRBV2 and TRBJ2-5; 10 bases fit TRBD2. This CDR3 comprises 15 residues. Per the germline V gene, CDR1 is SNHLY and CDR2 is FYNNEI. Trimming took 6 bases from V and 7 from J; bases not matched to a gene: 11. The CDR3 region is CASSPRTSGRGTQYF. CDR3 sequence (DNA): TGTGCCAGCAGCCCCCGGACTAGCGGTCGTGGGACCCAGTACTTC. The entire variable domain, with the rest obtained from reference TRBV2 and TRBJ2-5, is as follows: EPEVTQTPSHQVTQMGQEVILRCVPISNHLYFYWYRQILGQKVEFLVSFYNNEISEKSEIFDDQFSVERPDGSNFTLKIRSTKLEDSAMYFCASSPRTSGRGTQYFGPGTRLLVL.

This clonotype was recorded at least ten times. This chain joins TRBV7-9 and TRBJ2-7; weak D call: TRBD1 (5 bases). The V gene lost 4 bases and the J gene lost 1 base, with 29 bases spanning the gap. Germline V lookup: CDR1 SEHNR, CDR2 FQNEAQ (reference sequence). This CDR3 has 20 amino acids. CDR3 residues: CASSSNLLGVGPSNSYEQYF. CDR3 nucleotide sequence: TGTGCCAGCAGCTCGAACCTGTTAGGGGTCGGACCGAGTAATTCCTACGAGCAGTACTTC.

Many counts were recorded for this clonotype. The chain employs TRBV3-1 and TRBJ2-1; possibly TRBD2 for D (5 bases). Germline-derived CDR1 and CDR2 are LGHDT and YNNKEL (reference sequence). This CDR3 has 14 residues. V lost 4 bases, J lost 7 bases, and 14 bases lay in between. CDR3 in DNA: TGTGCCAGCAGCCCCAGCGGCGGAGTAAATGAGCAGTTCTTC. Translated: CASSPSGGVNEQFF.

Many counts were recorded for this clonotype. This chain uses TRBV5-1 with TRBJ1-1; no definite D call. This CDR3 contains 15 residues. The V gene lost 0 bases and the J gene lost 0 bases, with 9 bases spanning the gap. Germline CDR1 reads SGHRS; CDR2 reads YFSETQ. This chain's CDR3 is CASSLAAGLNTEAFF. CDR3 nucleotides: TGCGCCAGCAGCTTGGCCGCAGGATTGAACACTGAAGCTTTCTTT. The variable domain in full, with the rest retrieved from reference TRBV5-1 and TRBJ1-1, is KAGVTQTPRYLIKTRGQQVTLSCSPISGHRSVSWYQQTPGQGLQFLFEYFSETQRNKGNFPGRFSGRQFSNSRSEMNVSTLELGDSALYLCASSLAAGLNTEAFFGQGTRLTVV.

This clonotype has a handful of counts. V and J are TRBV11-2 and TRBJ2-1, with 10 bases lining up with TRBD2. V shed 2 bases, J shed 6 bases, and the junction held 4 bases outside the gene matches. This CDR3 region has 15 residues. Germline V gene data show CDR1 as SGHAT and CDR2 as FQNNGV. The CDR3 DNA follows: TGTGCCAGCAGCTTAACAGCGGGAGGGTTCAATGAGCAGTTCTTC. This encodes CASSLTAGGFNEQFF.

The genes are TRBV29-1 and TRBJ2-1; TRBD2 matches at 9 bases. After removal of 7 bases from V and 0 bases from J, the junction contained 4 bases not matched to a gene. The CDR3 is 14 amino acids. The germline V gene encodes CDR1 SQVTM and CDR2 ANQGSEA. CDR3 nucleotide sequence: TGCAGCGCAGGACTAGCGAGCTCCTACAATGAGCAGTTCTTC. It translates to CSAGLASSYNEQFF.

The chain combines TRBV24-1 with TRBJ2-1; 13 bases are shared with TRBD2. J lost 9 bases, V lost 1 base, and 11 bases had no gene match. This CDR3 has 18 residues. Germline assignment: CDR1 KGHDR and CDR2 SFDVKD. CDR3 region: CATSDLTPTSGRFSEQFF. CDR3 nucleotides: TGTGCCACCAGTGATTTAACTCCGACTAGCGGGAGGTTCAGTGAGCAGTTCTTC.

This clonotype was observed at least ten times. The gene calls are TRBV28 and TRBJ1-5, with 7 bases aligning to TRBD1. Germline CDR1 and CDR2: MDHEN and SYDVKM. The CDR3 sequence is 14 residues long. V shed 6 bases, J shed 4 bases, and the junction held 6 bases outside the gene matches. CDR3: CASSPGQWNQPQHF. The CDR3 DNA follows: TGTGCCAGCAGCCCGGGACAGTGGAATCAGCCCCAGCATTTT.

This clonotype was seen at least ten times. The junction departs from germline at one end; a sequencing error may be responsible. This chain links TRBV20-1 with TRBJ2-7; 10 bases agree with TRBD1. The germline gives CDR1 DFQATT, CDR2 SNEGSKA (reference sequence). This CDR3 is built from 14 residues. CDR3 nucleotides: TGCAGTGCTGGAGACAGGGGGCTCTCCTACGAGCAGTACTTC. Protein sequence: CSAGDRGLSYEQYF.

The chain couples TRBV9 to TRBJ2-2; 11 nucleotides line up with TRBD2. The CDR3 has 18 amino acids. Unmatched junction bases numbered 7, after V lost 0 bases and J lost 3 bases. From germline, CDR1 is SGDLS and CDR2 YYNGEE. The CDR3 here is CASSVVLAGASDTGELFF. In DNA form, the CDR3 reads TGTGCCAGCAGCGTAGTACTAGCGGGAGCGTCGGACACCGGGGAGCTGTTTTTT.

This clonotype has ten or more counts. The J gene is TRBJ2-1, the V gene TRBV28, with 7 bases fitting TRBD1. J was trimmed by 0 bases and V by 7 bases; bases with no gene match: 9. The CDR3 loop spans 16 amino acids. The germline V gene encodes CDR1 MDHEN and CDR2 SYDVKM. CDR3 bases: TGTGCCAGCACCGAAGGGGGACAGCGCTCCTACAATGAGCAGTTCTTC. The encoded protein is CASTEGGQRSYNEQFF.

V is TRBV7-2 and J is TRBJ2-3; TRBD1 aligns across 10 bases. The germline V gene has CDR1 SGHTA and CDR2 FQGNSA. The CDR3 loop spans 19 amino acids. The ends lost 5 bases at V and 0 bases at J; junction bases unmatched: 14. CDR3 DNA: TGTGCCAGCAGCAACCCCGGGACAGGGGTCCTTTCTAGCACAGATACGCAGTATTTT. Protein sequence: CASSNPGTGVLSSTDTQYF.

This clonotype was recorded many times. The rearrangement joins TRBV7-9 to TRBJ2-3; unclear D gene. The CDR3 contains 13 residues. Trimming took off 5 bases at V and 5 bases at J, with 11 bases between the two ends. Germline V gene lookup returns CDR1 SEHNR and CDR2 FQNEAQ (reference sequence). The CDR3 reads CASSLPRGDTQYF. The CDR3 DNA reads as TGTGCCAGCAGCCTCCCTCGCGGAGATACGCAGTATTTT.

A word on this clonotype: It may be a read error: a sequence one base away is much more abundant. V and J are TRBV20-1 and TRBJ2-5, with a possible D match to TRBD2 (5 bases). Between the trimmed V and J ends, which lost 4 bases and 5 bases, there was a span of 14 bases. This CDR3 contains 13 residues. Germline CDR1 DFQATT, CDR2 SNEGSKA (reference sequence). The CDR3 here is CSAKVEGRETQYF. The CDR3 DNA follows: TGCAGTGCTAAAGTTGAGGGTCGGGAGACCCAGTACTTC.

Only a few counts were recorded for this clonotype. The V call is TRBV6-1, the J call TRBJ1-5, with a possible D match to TRBD1 (5 bases). Trimming removed 5 bases from V and 6 bases from J, with 11 bases in between. This CDR3 comprises 13 residues. Germline V lookup: CDR1 MNHNS, CDR2 SASEGT. In nucleotides, the CDR3 is TGTGCCAGCAGTATCAGGGTTGGTCAGCCCCAGCATTTT. The encoded protein is CASSIRVGQPQHF.

The chain uses TRBV10-3 and TRBJ2-1; 11 bases are shared with TRBD1. In germline, CDR1 is ENHRY, CDR2 SYGVKD. The CDR3 covers 16 residues. The junction had 6 bases not matched to a gene; V was cut back by 4 bases and J by 4 bases. The CDR3 DNA reads TGTGCCATCAGTGTCACCGGGACAGGGGGATACAATGAGCAGTTCTTC. Amino acids: CAISVTGTGGYNEQFF.

In its sample, this clonotype was seen many times. This chain uses TRBV28 with TRBJ2-1; 7 positions match TRBD2. Germline assignment: CDR1 MDHEN and CDR2 SYDVKM. The CDR3 extends over 15 amino acids. V lost 2 bases, J lost 6 bases, and 7 bases stayed unmatched. This CDR3 reads CASSLAGEVGNEQFF. The CDR3 region has the DNA TGTGCCAGCAGTTTAGCGGGAGAAGTCGGCAATGAGCAGTTCTTC.

The V gene is TRBV6-2 or TRBV6-3, the J gene TRBJ2-1; a weak D match, TRBD2 (6 bases). The V end lost 6 bases, the J end lost 7 bases, and 22 bases lay between the germline ends. Germline V lookup: CDR1 MNHEY, CDR2 SVGEGT. The CDR3 is 16 amino acids. CDR3 amino acids: CASRKVGGNPGNEQFF. CDR3 DNA sequence: TGTGCCAGCAGGAAGGTTGGGGGGAATCCGGGAAATGAGCAGTTCTTC.

There are many counts of this clonotype. V and J are TRBV7-9 and TRBJ1-2; D remains ambiguous. From germline, CDR1 is SEHNR and CDR2 FQNEAQ (reference sequence). The CDR3 loop spans 11 amino acids. Trimming took off 7 bases at V and 7 bases at J, with 10 bases between the two ends. The DNA of the CDR3 is TGTGCCAGCACCAGTAACGGTGGCTACACCTTC. This codes for CASTSNGGYTF.

The rearrangement uses TRBV12-3 or TRBV12-4 and TRBJ2-5, with TRBD1 as a possible D gene (6 bases). The V and J ends lost 5 bases and 2 bases respectively, with 12 bases between them. The CDR3 has 14 amino acids. The CDR3 sequence: CASSPGHLQETQYF. CDR3 nucleotides: TGTGCCAGCAGTCCGGGACACTTACAAGAGACCCAGTACTTC.